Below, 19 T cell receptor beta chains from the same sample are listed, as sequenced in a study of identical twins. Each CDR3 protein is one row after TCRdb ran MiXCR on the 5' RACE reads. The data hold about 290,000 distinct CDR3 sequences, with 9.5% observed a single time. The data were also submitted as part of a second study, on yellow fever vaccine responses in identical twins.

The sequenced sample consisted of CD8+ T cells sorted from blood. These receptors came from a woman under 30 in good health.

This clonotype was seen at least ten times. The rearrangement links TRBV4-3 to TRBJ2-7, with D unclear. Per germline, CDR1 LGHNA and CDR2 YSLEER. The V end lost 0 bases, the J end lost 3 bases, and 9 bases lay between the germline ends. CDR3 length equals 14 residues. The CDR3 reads CASSQDYLLYEQYF. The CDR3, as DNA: TGCGCCAGCAGCCAAGATTACCTACTCTACGAGCAGTACTTC.

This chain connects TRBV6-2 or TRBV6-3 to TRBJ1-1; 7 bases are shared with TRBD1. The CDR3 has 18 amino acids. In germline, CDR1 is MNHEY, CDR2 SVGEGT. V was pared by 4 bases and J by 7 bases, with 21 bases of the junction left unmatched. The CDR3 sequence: CASSSLTPAGTAEDEAFF. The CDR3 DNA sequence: TGTGCCAGCAGTTCCCTCACCCCAGCCGGGACAGCAGAAGATGAAGCTTTCTTT.

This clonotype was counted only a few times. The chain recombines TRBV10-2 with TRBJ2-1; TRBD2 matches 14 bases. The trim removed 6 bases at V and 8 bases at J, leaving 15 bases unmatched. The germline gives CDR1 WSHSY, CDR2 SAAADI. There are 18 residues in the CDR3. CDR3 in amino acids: CASRGQRGLAGVFDEQFF. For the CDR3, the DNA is TGCGCCAGCAGGGGACAGAGGGGACTAGCGGGAGTCTTTGATGAGCAGTTCTTC.

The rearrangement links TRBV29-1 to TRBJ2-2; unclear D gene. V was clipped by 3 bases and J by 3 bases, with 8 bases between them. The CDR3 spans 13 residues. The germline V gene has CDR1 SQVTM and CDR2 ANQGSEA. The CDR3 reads CSVEIPDTGELFF. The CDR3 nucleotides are TGCAGCGTTGAGATCCCGGACACCGGGGAGCTGTTTTTT.

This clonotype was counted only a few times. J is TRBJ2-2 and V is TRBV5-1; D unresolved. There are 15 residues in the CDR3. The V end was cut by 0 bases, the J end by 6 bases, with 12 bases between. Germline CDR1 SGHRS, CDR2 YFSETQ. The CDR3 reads CASSLARVFAGELFF. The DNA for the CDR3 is TGCGCCAGCAGCTTGGCAAGGGTTTTCGCCGGGGAGCTGTTTTTT.

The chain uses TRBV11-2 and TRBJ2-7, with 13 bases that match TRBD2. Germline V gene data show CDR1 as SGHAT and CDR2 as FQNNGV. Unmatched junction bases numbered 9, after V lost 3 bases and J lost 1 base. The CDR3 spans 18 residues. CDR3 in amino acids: CASSFRTPTSGRSYEQYF. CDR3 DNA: TGTGCCAGCAGCTTTCGGACCCCGACTAGCGGGAGGTCCTACGAGCAGTACTTC.

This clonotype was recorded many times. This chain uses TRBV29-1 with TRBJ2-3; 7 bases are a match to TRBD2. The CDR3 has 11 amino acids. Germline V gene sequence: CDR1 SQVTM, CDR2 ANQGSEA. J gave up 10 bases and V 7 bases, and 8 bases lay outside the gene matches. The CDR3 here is CSAVGGGSQYF. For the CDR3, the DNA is TGCAGCGCAGTGGGCGGGGGATCGCAGTATTTT.

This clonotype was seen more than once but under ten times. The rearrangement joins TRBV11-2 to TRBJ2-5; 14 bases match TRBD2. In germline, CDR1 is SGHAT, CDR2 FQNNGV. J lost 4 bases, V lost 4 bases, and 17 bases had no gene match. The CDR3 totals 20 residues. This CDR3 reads CASSSDRRKTSGRALETQYF. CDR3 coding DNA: TGTGCCAGCAGCTCCGACAGGAGAAAGACTAGCGGGAGGGCCTTAGAGACCCAGTACTTC.

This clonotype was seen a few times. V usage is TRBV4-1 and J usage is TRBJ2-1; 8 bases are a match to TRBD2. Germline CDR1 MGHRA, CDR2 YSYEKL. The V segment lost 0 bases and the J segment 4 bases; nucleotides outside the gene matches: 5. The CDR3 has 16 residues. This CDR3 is CASSQDEGLAYNEQFF. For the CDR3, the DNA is TGCGCCAGCAGCCAAGATGAAGGACTAGCTTACAATGAGCAGTTCTTC.

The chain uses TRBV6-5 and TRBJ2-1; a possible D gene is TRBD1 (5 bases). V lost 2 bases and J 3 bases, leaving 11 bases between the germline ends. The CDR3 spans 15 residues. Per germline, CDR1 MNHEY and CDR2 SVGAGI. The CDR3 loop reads CASSYEWGYYNEQFF. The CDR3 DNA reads TGTGCCAGCAGTTACGAGTGGGGCTACTACAATGAGCAGTTCTTC.

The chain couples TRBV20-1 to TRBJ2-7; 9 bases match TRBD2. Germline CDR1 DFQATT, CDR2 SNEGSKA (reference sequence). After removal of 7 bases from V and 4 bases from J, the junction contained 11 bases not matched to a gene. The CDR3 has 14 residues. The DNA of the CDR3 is TGCAGTGGCAGAGTGACTAGCGGATCTTACGAGCAGTACTTC. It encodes CSGRVTSGSYEQYF.

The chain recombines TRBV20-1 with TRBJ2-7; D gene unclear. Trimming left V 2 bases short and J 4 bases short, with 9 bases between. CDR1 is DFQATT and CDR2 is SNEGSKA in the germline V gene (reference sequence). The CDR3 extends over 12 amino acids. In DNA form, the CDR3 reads TGCAGTGCTAGACCCAGCACATACGAGCAGTACTTC. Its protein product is CSARPSTYEQYF.

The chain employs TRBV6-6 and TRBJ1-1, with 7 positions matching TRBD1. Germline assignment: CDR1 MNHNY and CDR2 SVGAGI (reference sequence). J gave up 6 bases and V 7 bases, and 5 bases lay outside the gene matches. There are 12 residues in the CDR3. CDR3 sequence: CASILRGSEAFF. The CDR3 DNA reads TGTGCCAGCATTCTCAGGGGGTCTGAAGCTTTCTTT.

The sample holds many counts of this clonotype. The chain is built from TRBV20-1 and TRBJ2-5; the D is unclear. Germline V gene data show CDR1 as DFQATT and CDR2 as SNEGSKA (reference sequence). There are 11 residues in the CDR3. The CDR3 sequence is CSARAGETQYF. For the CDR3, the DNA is TGCAGCGCGCGAGCTGGAGAGACCCAGTACTTC.

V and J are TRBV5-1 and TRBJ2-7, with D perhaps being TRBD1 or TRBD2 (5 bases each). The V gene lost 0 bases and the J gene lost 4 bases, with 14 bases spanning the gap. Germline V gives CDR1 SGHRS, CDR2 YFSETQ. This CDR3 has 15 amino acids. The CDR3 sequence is CASSLAQGVRYEQYF. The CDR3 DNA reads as TGCGCCAGCAGCTTGGCCCAGGGAGTAAGGTACGAGCAGTACTTC.

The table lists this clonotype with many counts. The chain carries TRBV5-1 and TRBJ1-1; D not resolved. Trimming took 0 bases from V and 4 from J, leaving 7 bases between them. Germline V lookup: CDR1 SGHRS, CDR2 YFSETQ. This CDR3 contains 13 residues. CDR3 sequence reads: CASSLVMLTEAFF. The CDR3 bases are TGCGCCAGCAGCTTGGTAATGCTCACTGAAGCTTTCTTT.

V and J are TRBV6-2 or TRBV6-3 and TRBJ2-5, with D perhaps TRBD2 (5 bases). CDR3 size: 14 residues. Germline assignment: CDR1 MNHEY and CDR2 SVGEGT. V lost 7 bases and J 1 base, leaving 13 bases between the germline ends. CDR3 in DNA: TGTGCCAGCACCCCGGGGTCCCTCCAAGAGACCCAGTACTTC. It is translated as CASTPGSLQETQYF.

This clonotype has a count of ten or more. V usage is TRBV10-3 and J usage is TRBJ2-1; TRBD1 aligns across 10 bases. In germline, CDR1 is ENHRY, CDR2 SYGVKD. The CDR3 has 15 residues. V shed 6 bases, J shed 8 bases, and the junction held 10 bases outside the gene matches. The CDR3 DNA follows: TGTGCCATCAGAACCGGGACAGGGGATTTCGATGAGCAGTTCTTC. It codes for CAIRTGTGDFDEQFF.

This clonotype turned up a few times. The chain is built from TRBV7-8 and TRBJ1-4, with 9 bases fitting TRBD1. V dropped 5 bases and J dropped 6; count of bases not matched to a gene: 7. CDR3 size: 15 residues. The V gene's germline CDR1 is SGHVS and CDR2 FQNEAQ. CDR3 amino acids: CASSAGQGSDEKLFF. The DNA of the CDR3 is TGTGCCAGCAGCGCGGGACAGGGAAGCGATGAAAAACTGTTTTTT. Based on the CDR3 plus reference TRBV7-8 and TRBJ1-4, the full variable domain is GAGVSQSPRYKVAKRGQDVALRCDPISGHVSLFWYQQALGQGPEFLTYFQNEAQLDKSGLPSDRFFAERPEGSVSTLKIQRTQQEDSAVYLCASSAGQGSDEKLFFGSGTQLSVL.